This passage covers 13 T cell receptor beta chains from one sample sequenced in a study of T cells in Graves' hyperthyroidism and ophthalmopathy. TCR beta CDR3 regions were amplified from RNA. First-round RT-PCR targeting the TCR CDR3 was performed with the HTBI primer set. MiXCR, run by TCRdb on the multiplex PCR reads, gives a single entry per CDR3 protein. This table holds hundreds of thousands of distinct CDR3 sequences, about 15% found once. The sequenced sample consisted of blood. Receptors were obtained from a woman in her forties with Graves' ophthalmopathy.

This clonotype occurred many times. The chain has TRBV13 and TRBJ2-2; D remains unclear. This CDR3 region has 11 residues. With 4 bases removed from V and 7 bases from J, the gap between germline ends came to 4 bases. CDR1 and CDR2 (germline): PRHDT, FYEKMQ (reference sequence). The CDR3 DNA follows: TGTGCCAGCAGCTCCGTCGGGGAGCTGTTTTTT. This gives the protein CASSSVGELFF.

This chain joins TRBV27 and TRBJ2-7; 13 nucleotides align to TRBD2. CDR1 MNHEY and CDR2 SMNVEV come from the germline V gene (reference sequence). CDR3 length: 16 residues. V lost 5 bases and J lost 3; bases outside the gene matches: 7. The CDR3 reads CASSQRGLAGYYEQYF. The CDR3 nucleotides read TGTGCCAGCAGTCAGAGGGGACTAGCGGGATACTACGAGCAGTACTTC.

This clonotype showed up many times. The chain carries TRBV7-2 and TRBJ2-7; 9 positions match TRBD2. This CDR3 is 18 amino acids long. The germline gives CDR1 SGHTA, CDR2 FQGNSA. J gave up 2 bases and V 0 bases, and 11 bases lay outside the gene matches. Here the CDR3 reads CASSLALMRTSVTYEQYF. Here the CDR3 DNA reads TGTGCCAGCAGCTTAGCGCTAATGAGGACTAGCGTAACCTACGAGCAGTACTTC. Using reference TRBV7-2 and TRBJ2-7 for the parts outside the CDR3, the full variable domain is GAGVSQSPSNKVTEKGKDVELRCDPISGHTALYWYRQSLGQGLEFLIYFQGNSAPDKSGLPSDRFSAERTGGSVSTLTIQRTQQEDSAVYLCASSLALMRTSVTYEQYFGPGTRLTVT.

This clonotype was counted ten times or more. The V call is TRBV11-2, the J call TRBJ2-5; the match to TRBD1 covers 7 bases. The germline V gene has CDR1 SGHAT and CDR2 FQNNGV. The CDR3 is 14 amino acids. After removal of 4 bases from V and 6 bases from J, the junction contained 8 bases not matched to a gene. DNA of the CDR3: TGTGCCAGCAGCTCCCAGACAGGGTCGAAGACCCAGTACTTC. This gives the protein CASSSQTGSKTQYF. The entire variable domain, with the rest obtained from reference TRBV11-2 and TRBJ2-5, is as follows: EAGVAQSPRYKIIEKRQSVAFWCNPISGHATLYWYQQILGQGPKLLIQFQNNGVVDDSQLPKDRFSAERLKGVDSTLKIQPAKLEDSAVYLCASSSQTGSKTQYFGPGTRLLVL.

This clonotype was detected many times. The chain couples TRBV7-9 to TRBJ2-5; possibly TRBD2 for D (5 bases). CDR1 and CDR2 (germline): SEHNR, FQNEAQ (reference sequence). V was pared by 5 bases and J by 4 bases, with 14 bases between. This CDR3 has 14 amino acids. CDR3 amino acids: CASSEPGFVETQYF. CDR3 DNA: TGTGCCAGCAGCGAACCGGGATTCGTAGAGACCCAGTACTTC.

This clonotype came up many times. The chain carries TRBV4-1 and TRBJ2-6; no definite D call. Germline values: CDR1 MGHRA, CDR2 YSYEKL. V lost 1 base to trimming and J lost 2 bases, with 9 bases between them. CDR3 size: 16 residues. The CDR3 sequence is CASSQGVATGANVLTF. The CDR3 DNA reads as TGCGCCAGCAGCCAAGGTGTTGCAACTGGGGCCAACGTCCTGACTTTC.

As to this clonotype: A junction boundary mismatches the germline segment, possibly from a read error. The CDR3 DNA is TGTGCCAGCAGCTTGGAGATATGGGGCGTCAAGGATTTT. Translating it yields CASSLEIWGVKDF. The chain joins TRBV5-6 to TRBJ1-3, with D possibly being TRBD1 (5 bases). Germline V gene lookup returns CDR1 SGHDT and CDR2 YYEEEE. The CDR3 runs to 13 residues.

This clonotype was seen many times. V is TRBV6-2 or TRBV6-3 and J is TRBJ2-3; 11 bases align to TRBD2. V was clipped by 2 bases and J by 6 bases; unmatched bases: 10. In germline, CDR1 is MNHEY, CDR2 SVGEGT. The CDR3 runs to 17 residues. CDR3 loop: CASSYHPRLAGKDTQYF. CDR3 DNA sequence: TGTGCCAGCAGTTACCATCCCCGACTAGCGGGAAAGGATACGCAGTATTTT.

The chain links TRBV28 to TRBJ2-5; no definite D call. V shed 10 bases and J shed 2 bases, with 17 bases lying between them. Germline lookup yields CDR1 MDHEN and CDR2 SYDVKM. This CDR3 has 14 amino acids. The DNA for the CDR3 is TGTGCCATCCAGACACTTTTGGGGCAAGAGACCCAGTACTTC. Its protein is CAIQTLLGQETQYF.

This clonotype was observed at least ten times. The CDR3 sequence is CASSARSTGELFF. The CDR3 coding sequence is TGTGCCAGCAGCGCCAGGTCCACCGGGGAGCTGTTTTTT. The V and J genes are TRBV7-8 and TRBJ2-2; no reliable D call. There are 13 residues in the CDR3. Trimming cost V 5 bases and J 4 bases, with 8 bases left between them. Germline V gives CDR1 SGHVS, CDR2 FQNEAQ.

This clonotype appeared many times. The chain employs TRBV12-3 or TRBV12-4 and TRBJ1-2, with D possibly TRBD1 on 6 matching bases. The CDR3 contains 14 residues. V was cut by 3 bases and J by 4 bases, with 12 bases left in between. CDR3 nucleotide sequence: TGTGCCAGCAGTTTGGGGGACATGGGCTATGGCTACACCTTC. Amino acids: CASSLGDMGYGYTF.

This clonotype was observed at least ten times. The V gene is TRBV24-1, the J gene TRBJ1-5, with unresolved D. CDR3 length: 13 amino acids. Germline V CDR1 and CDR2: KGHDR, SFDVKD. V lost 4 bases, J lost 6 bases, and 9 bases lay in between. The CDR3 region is CATSEVGLQPQHF. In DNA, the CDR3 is TGTGCCACCAGTGAGGTAGGGCTTCAGCCCCAGCATTTT.

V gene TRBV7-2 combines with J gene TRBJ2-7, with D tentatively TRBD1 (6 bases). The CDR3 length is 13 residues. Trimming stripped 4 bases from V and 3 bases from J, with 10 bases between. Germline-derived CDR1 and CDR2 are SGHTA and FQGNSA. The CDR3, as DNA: TGTGCCAGCAGCTCCTACAGGGTCTACGAGCAGTACTTC. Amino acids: CASSSYRVYEQYF.